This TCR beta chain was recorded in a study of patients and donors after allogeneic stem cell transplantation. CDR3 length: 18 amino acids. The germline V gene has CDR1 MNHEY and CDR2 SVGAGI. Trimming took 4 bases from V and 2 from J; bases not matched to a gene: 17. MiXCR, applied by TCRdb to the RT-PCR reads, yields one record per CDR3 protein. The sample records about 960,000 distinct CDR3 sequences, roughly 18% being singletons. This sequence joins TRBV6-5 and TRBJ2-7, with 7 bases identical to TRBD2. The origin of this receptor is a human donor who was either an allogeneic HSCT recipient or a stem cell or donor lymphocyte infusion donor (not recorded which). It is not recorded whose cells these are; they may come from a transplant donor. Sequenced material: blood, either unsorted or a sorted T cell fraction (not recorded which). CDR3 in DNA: TGTGCCAGCAGTTTTCTTTCGCTTGGGGGGGAAAACACCTACGAGCAGTACTTC. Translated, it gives CASSFLSLGGENTYEQYF.